The text below deals with one TCR beta chain. Its antigen remains undetermined. No much larger clonotype is one base removed from it; base qualities were not supplied. The immunoSEQ Assay, a bias-controlled multiplex PCR, was used to amplify TCRbeta CDR3 regions from genomic DNA. As for how the authors treated the data: The number of nucleated cells in each sample was estimated from the amplification of reference gene primers within the assay. Sequence reads were collapsed and filtered to measure the absolute abundance of every unique TCRbeta CDR3 rearrangement. For each sample, productive Simpson clonality was calculated by taking the square root of Simpson's diversity index across productive rearrangements. This is the immuneACCESS table as TCRdb keeps it, with only in-frame sequences that have V and J called. A part of the clones is gone; compared with another copy, unresolved V genes explain less than half, and the rest is unexplained. That table supplies the V and J calls and clone size; D and trimming were determined from the DNA. The sample table contains approximately 96,000 clones; only one count was recorded for 90% of them. The ten largest account for approximately 1.8% of the sample.

Whole blood was collected in K2EDTA tubes by collaborating institutions according to the institutions' own protocols. Collaborator samples were shipped for TCRbeta analysis as frozen whole blood, isolated PBMCs, or DNA extracted from either sample type. This specimen belongs to a study of blood T cell repertoires in COVID-19 (TCRdb year 2020). Concerning the study at large: Collaborator samples came from the United States, Italy and Spain and covered acute and convalescent phases of COVID-19. The dataset comprised deeply sampled blood TCRbeta repertoires from subjects exposed to, actively infected with, or recovered from COVID-19. A freely available public database, intended as a resource for researchers studying the immune response to SARS-CoV-2, is where the repertoires were released. Sample metadata almost always included a de-identified subject ID, COVID-19 status, age in years and sex. The prospective study material was composed of cDNA or gDNA derived from T cells, B-cell-depleted T cells, or PBMCs. HLA class I and class II types, where available, came from metadata supplied by the sample provider rather than from assay-based typing. Samples came from the ongoing ImmuneRACE study (first 160 participants) plus 1,254 subjects from 6 global collaborators. The paper's findings and limits, for the study overall: The amount of clinical and demographic metadata varied by source and participant and was provided uncurated.

According to the germline V gene, CDR1 reads LGHNA and CDR2 reads YSLEER. CDR3 length: 15 amino acids, cysteine to phenylalanine. The retained sequence is limited to the CDR3, 45 bases, with the frame set at the first base. Clipping removes 4 bases from V and 4 bases from J, with 7 as the unmatched junction base count. The receptor chain draws on TRBV4-3 and TRBJ1-5, and TRBD1 matches 7 of the central bases. The sample taken for sequencing was peripheral blood. The TCR comes from a man between 60 and 75 years old with acute or convalescent COVID-19. The DNA sequence is TGCGCCAGCAGCCGAGAACAGGGGAGGAATCAGCCCCAGCATTTT. Its protein is CASSREQGRNQPQHF.